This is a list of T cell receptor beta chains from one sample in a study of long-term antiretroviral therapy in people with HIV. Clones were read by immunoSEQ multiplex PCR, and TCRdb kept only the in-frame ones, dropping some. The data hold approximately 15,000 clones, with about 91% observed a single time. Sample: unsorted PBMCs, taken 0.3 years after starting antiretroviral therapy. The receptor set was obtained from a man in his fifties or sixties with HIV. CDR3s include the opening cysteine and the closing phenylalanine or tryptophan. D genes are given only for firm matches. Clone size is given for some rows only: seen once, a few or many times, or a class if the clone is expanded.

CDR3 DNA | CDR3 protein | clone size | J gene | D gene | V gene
TGTGCCAGCAGCGTAGCACTAGCGGGAGGGCCGTCGGAAGAGACCCAGTACTTC | CASSVALAGGPSEETQYF | . | TRBJ2-5 | TRBD2 | TRBV9
TGCGCCAGCAGCCAAGGGCGGGGGATCCAGAATCAGCCCCAGCATTTT | CASSQGRGIQNQPQHF | . | TRBJ1-5 | . | TRBV4-1
TGTGCCAGCAGGCCTACGGGACAGGTCTACGAGCAGTACTTC | CASRPTGQVYEQYF | . | TRBJ2-7 | TRBD1 | TRBV27
TGCGCCAGCACCGATACAGGTTATGACGAGCAGTACTTC | CASTDTGYDEQYF | . | TRBJ2-7 | . | TRBV5-1
TGCGCCAGCAGCCAAGTTTACAGAGAAGAGACCCAGTACTTC | CASSQVYREETQYF | . | TRBJ2-5 | . | TRBV4-1
TGCGCCAGCAGCCAAGACCAGCGACGGGCGACCACCGGGGAGCTGTTTTTT | CASSQDQRRATTGELFF | . | TRBJ2-2 | . | TRBV4-1
TGTGCCAGCAGCTCCAACAGGGGGTATAGCAATCAGCCCCAGCATTTT | CASSSNRGYSNQPQHF | once | TRBJ1-5 | TRBD1 | TRBV7-9
TGTGCTAGCAGCTTAGGAGGACGGAACTCTGGAAACACCATATATTTT | CASSLGGRNSGNTIYF | . | TRBJ1-3 | . | TRBV7-7
TGTGCCAGCAGCTTACACCAAACCCCAAATTCACCCCTCCACTTT | CASSLHQTPNSPLHF | . | TRBJ1-6 | . | TRBV7-3
TGCGCCAGCAGCCAAGACGCGCCGGCAGTTGAGCAGTTCTTC | CASSQDAPAVEQFF | . | TRBJ2-1 | . | TRBV4-3
TGTGCCAGCAGTGAGCTACAGGGGGAGATCTCCTATAGTGGCTACACCTTC | CASSELQGEISYSGYTF | . | TRBJ1-2 | TRBD1 | TRBV2
TGTGCCAACAGCCCACTAGCGGGGGGGTGGGCCGGGGAGCTGTTTTTT | CANSPLAGGWAGELFF | . | TRBJ2-2 | TRBD2 | TRBV7-8
TGTGCCTGGATGGGGGCCGGGGGCCCCCAGTACTTC | CAWMGAGGPQYF | . | TRBJ2-5 | . | TRBV30
TGTGCCAGCAGCACGGGGGAAGGTAATTCACCCCTCCACTTT | CASSTGEGNSPLHF | . | TRBJ1-6 | . | TRBV7-3